This T cell receptor beta chain emerged from a study of radiation and T cells in renal cell carcinoma. Broader study findings: In nephrectomy-only tumors, top 100 clonotypes averaged around 40%, versus roughly 54% irradiated. Without pretreatment biopsies, baseline tumor clonotype presence was undetermined.

This sample's treatment: 15 Gy SBRT to primary tumor, nephrectomy 4 weeks later. The germline CDR1 and CDR2 sequences are LGHNT and FRNRAP. This CDR3 has 17 residues. V dropped 1 base and J dropped 3 bases, with 18 bases sitting between them. Clones were sequenced by immunoSEQ multiplex PCR, and TCRdb holds only the in-frame ones, with some missing. This table holds 16,000 or so clones, roughly 50% found once. Concerning this clone itself: Antigen: not known.

This receptor was identified in a woman between 55 and 75 years old with renal cell carcinoma. The chain is built from TRBV12-5 and TRBJ1-1; a possible D gene is TRBD1 (5 bases). The sample consisted of tumor tissue, taken from a patient whose treatment included radiotherapy and nephrectomy. The CDR3, as DNA: TGTGCTAGTGGTTTGGGTTTAGAGTGGGACGGGTACACTGAAGCTTTCTTT. It translates to CASGLGLEWDGYTEAFF. Looking up the rest from reference TRBV12-5 and TRBJ1-1 gives the full variable domain: DARVTQTPRHKVTEMGQEVTMRCQPILGHNTVFWYRQTMMQGLELLAYFRNRAPLDDSGMPKDRFSAEMPDATLATLKIQPSEPRDSAVYFCASGLGLEWDGYTEAFFGQGTRLTVV.